This note documents a single T cell receptor (beta chain) sequence. Its recognized antigen is unknown. Base qualities are missing; no much larger clone stands one base away. The immunoSEQ Assay was the method used to sequence TCRbeta CDR3 regions. After extraction, genomic DNA underwent amplification by bias-controlled multiplex PCR, followed by high-throughput sequencing. The study's processing was this. Collapsing and filtering of sequences were performed to quantify the absolute abundance of each unique TCRbeta CDR3 region. T cell fraction was estimated by normalization of TCRbeta template counts to usable DNA, with usable DNA being measured through amplification of reference genes present in all nucleated cells. Repertoire TCRs were annotated as SARS-CoV-2-specific when V gene, CDR3 amino acid sequence and J gene were exactly matched to a known reactive TCR set. MIRA supplied the reference SARS-CoV-2 TCR set, which was filtered for enrichment in COVID-19-positive ImmuneCODE repertoires so that public or cross-reactive TCRs were removed. Using the MIRA antigens, annotated TCRs were further analysed by specific ORF or by position within an ORF. Depth was the summed frequency of annotated unique rearrangements, while breadth was defined as annotated unique rearrangements over total unique productive rearrangements. Group comparisons of TCR breadth used two-sided Wilcoxon rank-sum tests. TCRdb re-hosts the immuneACCESS table, in-frame sequences only. Its copies lack some clones; in the studies checked, an unresolved V gene accounts for under half of them, and the cause for the rest is not known. The V and J calls and clone size come from that table; D and trimming were worked out from the DNA. Recorded for this sample are approximately 420,000 clones; roughly 90% of them occurred a single time. Less than 4.5% of the sample goes to the ten largest clones.

The label giving this sample's treatment or condition can be read as: around 19 received Ad26.COV2.S at low or high dose, single or two shots; roughly five received placebo; per-sample allocation not given. Repertoires of vaccine and placebo recipients were sequenced from samples taken on day 63 after the first injection. Between 29 July and 7 August 2020, Cohort 1b enrolled 25 adults aged 18-55 years at one site in Boston, USA. Ad26.COV2.S was a replication-incompetent adenovirus type 26 vector that expressed a prefusion-stabilized SARS-CoV-2 spike protein derived from the original Wuhan strain. According to the germline V gene, CDR1 reads SGHDN and CDR2 reads FVKESK. The germline ends are 14 bases apart after V is trimmed by 4 bases and J by 4 bases. The CDR3 has 15 amino acids, counting the end cysteine and phenylalanine. Just the 45-base CDR3 DNA is kept, in frame starting at base 1. The data are from a study of Ad26.COV2.S vaccination and SARS-CoV-2 variants (dated by TCRdb to 2020 to 2023). With regard to the full study: Donors in the vaccine arm were drawn from COV1001, a multicentre, randomized, double-blind, placebo-controlled phase I-IIa trial testing Ad26.COV2.S in healthy adults. Sequencing of the TCRbeta repertoire served to evaluate the specificity and breadth of SARS-CoV-2-reactive T cell receptors following Ad26.COV2.S vaccination. Ad26.COV2.S was administered intramuscularly at 5 x 10^10 or 1 x 10^11 viral particles, either as a single shot or as two shots given 56 days apart. The TCR-sequenced set comprised around 30 samples: 19 Ad26.COV2.S vaccine recipients, 5 placebo recipients and 8 SARS-CoV-2 convalescent individuals. Participants in the trial were split at random into five groups of five each, receiving low-dose or high-dose Ad26.COV2.S once or twice, or else placebo on both occasions. Throughout the experiments and outcome assessment, investigators stayed blinded to trial group allocation.

The paper's findings and limits, for the study overall: Comparable non-spike TCR breadth was observed between vaccine and placebo recipients, consistent with only spike being contained in the vaccine. The authors noted that total T cell responses may have been underestimated by the TCR breadth and depth analyses. After vaccination, spike-specific CD8+ and CD4+ T cell responses were reported to show substantial breadth. Ad26.COV2.S recipients had higher spike-specific TCR breadth than placebo recipients (P = 0.0014). Comparing responses between vaccine doses or regimens was not something the study was powered to do.

The input for sequencing was peripheral blood, taken in a trial of Ad26.COV2.S vaccine versus placebo. This TCR was sampled from a person aged 18-60 years who received the Ad26.COV2.S COVID-19 vaccine or a placebo. The chain uses TRBV14 and TRBJ2-1; TRBD2 is a possible D gene, resting on 5 matching bases. The CDR3 region reads CASSPGMQVYNEQFF. The nucleotide sequence is TGTGCCAGCAGCCCCGGGATGCAAGTTTACAATGAGCAGTTCTTC.